Included here is one TCR beta chain sequence, with context. This entry comes from a study of cytomegalovirus exposure and HLA in healthy donors. The CDR3 has 14 residues. J was trimmed by 6 bases and V by 3 bases; bases with no gene match: 2. Germline V lookup: CDR1 LNHNV, CDR2 YYDKDF (reference sequence). The primer mix had 60 Vbeta and 13 Jbeta primers. Sequencing was performed with immunoSEQ multiplex PCR; in TCRdb, only in-frame clones are kept and a portion is missing. The sample yields about 170,000 clones, over 75% seen once. The specimen was PBMCs. The chain couples TRBV15 to TRBJ2-5; TRBD1 matches 12 bases. The receptor was derived from a woman in her fifties or sixties in good health and CMV-seropositive. CDR3 DNA sequence: TGTGCCACCAGCAGGGGACAGGGGGCCAAGACCCAGTACTTC. Amino acids: CATSRGQGAKTQYF.